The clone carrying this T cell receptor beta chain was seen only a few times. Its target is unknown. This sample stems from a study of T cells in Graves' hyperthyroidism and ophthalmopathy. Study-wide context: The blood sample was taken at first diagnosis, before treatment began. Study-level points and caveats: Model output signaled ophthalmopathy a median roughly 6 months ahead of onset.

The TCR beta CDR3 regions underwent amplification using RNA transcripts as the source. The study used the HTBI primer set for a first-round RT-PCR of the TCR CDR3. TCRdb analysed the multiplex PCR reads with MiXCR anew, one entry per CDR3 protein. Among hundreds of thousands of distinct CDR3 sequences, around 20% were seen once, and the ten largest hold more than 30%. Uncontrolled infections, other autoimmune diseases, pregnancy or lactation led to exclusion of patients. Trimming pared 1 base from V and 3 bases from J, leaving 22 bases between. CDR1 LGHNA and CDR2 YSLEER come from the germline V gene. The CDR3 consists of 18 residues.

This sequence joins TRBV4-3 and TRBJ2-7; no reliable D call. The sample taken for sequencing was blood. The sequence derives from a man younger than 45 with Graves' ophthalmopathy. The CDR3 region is CASSQVPPPDPRYYEQYF. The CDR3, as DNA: TGCGCCAGCAGCCAAGTCCCCCCCCCTGATCCCCGGTACTACGAGCAGTACTTC.